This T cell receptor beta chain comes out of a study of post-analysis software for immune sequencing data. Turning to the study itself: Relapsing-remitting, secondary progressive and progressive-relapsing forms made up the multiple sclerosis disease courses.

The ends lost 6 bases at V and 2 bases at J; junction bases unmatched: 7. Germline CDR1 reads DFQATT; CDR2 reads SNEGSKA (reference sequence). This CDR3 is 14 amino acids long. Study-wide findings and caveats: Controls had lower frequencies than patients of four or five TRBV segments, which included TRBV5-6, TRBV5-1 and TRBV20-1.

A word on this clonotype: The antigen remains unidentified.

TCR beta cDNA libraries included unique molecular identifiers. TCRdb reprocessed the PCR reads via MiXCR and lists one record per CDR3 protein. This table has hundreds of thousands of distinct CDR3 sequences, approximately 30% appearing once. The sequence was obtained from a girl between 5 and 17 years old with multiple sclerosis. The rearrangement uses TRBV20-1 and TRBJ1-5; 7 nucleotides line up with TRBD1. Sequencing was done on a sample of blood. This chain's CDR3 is CSAPRGPGNQPQHF. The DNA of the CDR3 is TGCAGTGCCCCTAGGGGGCCGGGCAATCAGCCCCAGCATTTT.